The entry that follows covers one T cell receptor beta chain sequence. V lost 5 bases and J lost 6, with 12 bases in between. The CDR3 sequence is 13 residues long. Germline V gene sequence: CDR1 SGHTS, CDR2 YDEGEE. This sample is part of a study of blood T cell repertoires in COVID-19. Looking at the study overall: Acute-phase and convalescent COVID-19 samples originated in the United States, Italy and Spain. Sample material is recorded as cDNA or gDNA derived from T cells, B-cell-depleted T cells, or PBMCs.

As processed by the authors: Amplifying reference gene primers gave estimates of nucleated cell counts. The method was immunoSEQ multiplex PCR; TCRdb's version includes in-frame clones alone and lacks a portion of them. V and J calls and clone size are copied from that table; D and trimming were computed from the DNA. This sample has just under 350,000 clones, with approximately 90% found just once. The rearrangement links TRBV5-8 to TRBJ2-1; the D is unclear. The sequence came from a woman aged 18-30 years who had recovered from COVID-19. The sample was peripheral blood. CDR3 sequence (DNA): TGTGCCAGCAGGTTCAGTAGCAGCAATGAGCAGTTCTTC. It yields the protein CASRFSSSNEQFF.